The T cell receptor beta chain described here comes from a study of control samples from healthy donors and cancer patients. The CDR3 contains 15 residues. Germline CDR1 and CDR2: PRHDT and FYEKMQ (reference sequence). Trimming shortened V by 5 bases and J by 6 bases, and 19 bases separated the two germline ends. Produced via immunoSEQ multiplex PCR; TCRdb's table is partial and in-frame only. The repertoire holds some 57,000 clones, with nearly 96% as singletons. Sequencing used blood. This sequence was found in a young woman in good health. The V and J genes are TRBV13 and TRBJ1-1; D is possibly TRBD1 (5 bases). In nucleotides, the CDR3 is TGTGCCAGCAGCCAACCCGGGGGGGGGATGGCTGAAGCTTTCTTT. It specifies CASSQPGGGMAEAFF.